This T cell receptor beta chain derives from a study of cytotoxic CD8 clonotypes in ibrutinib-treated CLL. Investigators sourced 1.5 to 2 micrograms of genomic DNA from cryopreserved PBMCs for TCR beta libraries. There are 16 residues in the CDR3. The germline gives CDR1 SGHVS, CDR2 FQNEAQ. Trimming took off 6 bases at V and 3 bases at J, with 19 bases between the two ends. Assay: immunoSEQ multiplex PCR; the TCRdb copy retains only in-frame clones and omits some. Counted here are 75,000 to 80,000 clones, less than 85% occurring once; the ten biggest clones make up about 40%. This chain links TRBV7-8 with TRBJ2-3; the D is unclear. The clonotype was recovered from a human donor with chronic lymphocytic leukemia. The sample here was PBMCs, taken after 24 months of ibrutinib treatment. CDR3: CASSYPTPFGTDTQYF. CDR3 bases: TGTGCCAGCAGTTACCCCACCCCCTTCGGGACAGATACGCAGTATTTT.